Below are 21 T cell receptor beta chains sequenced from a single sample in a study of T cells in Graves' hyperthyroidism and ophthalmopathy. The source material, RNA transcripts, was used to amplify TCR beta CDR3 regions. The HTBI primer set drove a first-round RT-PCR of the TCR CDR3. TCRdb independently ran MiXCR on the multiplex PCR reads; one entry per CDR3 protein. The sample holds around 280,000 distinct CDR3 sequences, approximately 15% seen once. The sequenced sample was blood. The receptors originated from a woman in her forties with Graves' hyperthyroidism.

This clonotype was recorded a few times. This chain joins TRBV27 and TRBJ2-1; no firm D call. V was trimmed by 7 bases and J by 7 bases, leaving 8 bases between them. Germline V gene lookup returns CDR1 MNHEY and CDR2 SMNVEV (reference sequence). This CDR3 contains 11 residues. CDR3 sequence: CASTVGNEQFF. The DNA of the CDR3 is TGTGCCAGCACCGTGGGGAATGAGCAGTTCTTC.

This clonotype was detected a few times. The chain recombines TRBV12-3 or TRBV12-4 with TRBJ2-3; D possibly corresponds to TRBD2 (6 bases). The length of the CDR3 is 17 residues. The germline V and J ends were trimmed by 0 bases and 4 bases, with 17 bases remaining between them. This CDR3 reads CASSLARGLARSDTQYF. The DNA for the CDR3 is TGTGCCAGCAGTTTAGCGCGGGGACTGGCGCGGTCAGATACGCAGTATTTT.

There are a few counts of this clonotype. The chain carries TRBV6-2 or TRBV6-3 and TRBJ2-1, with 12 bases identical to TRBD2. This CDR3 spans 15 amino acids. With 4 bases clipped from V and 8 bases from J, the junction kept 6 bases outside the gene matches. Looked up from germline, CDR1 is MNHEY and CDR2 is SVGEGT. CDR3 sequence reads: CASSSLAGGLDEQFF. CDR3 in DNA: TGTGCCAGCAGTTCCCTAGCGGGAGGGCTCGATGAGCAGTTCTTC.

This rearrangement joins TRBV20-1 to TRBJ1-4, with D maybe TRBD1 (6 bases). Trimming removed 5 bases at V and 3 bases at J, with 13 bases between. Looked up from germline, CDR1 is DFQATT and CDR2 is SNEGSKA (reference sequence). The CDR3 length is 14 residues. CDR3 bases: TGCAGTGCTGCTGGGGGGGCGGCTAATGAAAAACTGTTTTTT. Translation: CSAAGGAANEKLFF.

This clonotype was counted ten times or more. CDR3 residues: CASSPGQASYTF. The CDR3, as DNA: TGTGCCAGCTCACCAGGACAGGCGAGCTACACCTTC. This rearrangement joins TRBV18 to TRBJ1-2, with TRBD1 identical over 7 bases. V gave up 2 bases and J gave up 9 bases; unmatched junction bases: 3. The CDR3 runs 12 residues. Germline V lookup: CDR1 KGHSH, CDR2 LQKENI.

In its sample, this clonotype was seen many times. V gene TRBV20-1 combines with J gene TRBJ2-5; D remains unclear. The V gene lost 7 bases and the J gene lost 2 bases, with 5 bases spanning the gap. The CDR3 is 10 residues long. Germline lookup yields CDR1 DFQATT and CDR2 SNEGSKA (reference sequence). CDR3 sequence reads: CSVSQETQYF. DNA for the CDR3: TGCAGTGTCTCACAAGAGACCCAGTACTTC.

This clonotype was observed a handful of times. The gene calls are TRBV7-3 and TRBJ2-1; 11 nucleotides line up with TRBD2. Trimming at V came to 5 bases and at J to 6 bases, leaving 12 bases not matched to a gene. The germline CDR1 and CDR2 sequences are SGHTA and FQGTGA. CDR3 size: 17 residues. CDR3 bases: TGTGCCAGCAGCCTACCAATAGCGGGAGGGAAAGGCAATGAGCAGTTCTTC. Its translation: CASSLPIAGGKGNEQFF.

V and J are TRBV14 and TRBJ2-1, with D possibly matching TRBD1 (8 bases). CDR3 size: 14 residues. Germline V gene sequence: CDR1 SGHDN, CDR2 FVKESK. V shed 6 bases and J shed 1 base, with 10 bases lying between them. CDR3 protein: CASRQGGSYNEQFF. The CDR3 bases are TGTGCCAGCAGACAGGGGGGGTCCTACAATGAGCAGTTCTTC.

This clonotype was observed many times. This chain joins TRBV7-9 and TRBJ2-1; D may match TRBD1 or TRBD2 (5 bases each). This CDR3 is built from 17 residues. The germline gives CDR1 SEHNR, CDR2 FQNEAQ (reference sequence). V shed 5 bases and J shed 7 bases, with 24 bases lying between them. As DNA, the CDR3 is TGTGCCAGCAGCCTTCCCCTACGGGACCCCGGATGGAATGAGCAGTTCTTC. This encodes CASSLPLRDPGWNEQFF.

This clonotype showed up many times. The V call is TRBV28, the J call TRBJ1-1; D might be TRBD1 (5 bases). The CDR3 sequence is 13 residues long. The ends were cut back, 9 bases at V and 4 bases at J, with 15 bases in the middle. CDR1 and CDR2 from the germline V gene are MDHEN and SYDVKM. The CDR3 sequence is CASFPRGGTEAFF. CDR3 DNA: TGTGCCAGTTTCCCCCGCGGGGGCACTGAAGCTTTCTTT.

The sample holds many counts of this clonotype. This sequence joins TRBV2 and TRBJ1-2; no clear D. Germline V lookup: CDR1 SNHLY, CDR2 FYNNEI. V was clipped by 4 bases and J by 1 base, with 7 bases between them. The CDR3 consists of 13 residues. DNA of the CDR3: TGTGCCAGCAGTGTTAGCAGTAACTATGGCTACACCTTC. As protein: CASSVSSNYGYTF.

This clonotype occurred many times. The chain joins TRBV3-1 to TRBJ2-3; TRBD1 aligns across 11 bases. This CDR3 is built from 16 residues. After removal of 1 base from V and 3 bases from J, the junction contained 3 bases not matched to a gene. Germline lookup yields CDR1 LGHDT and CDR2 YNNKEL (reference sequence). The CDR3 DNA is TGTGCCAGCAGCCAAGGAGGACAGGGGGCAACAGATACGCAGTATTTT. Protein: CASSQGGQGATDTQYF.

This clonotype was picked up a small number of times. The chain couples TRBV5-8 to TRBJ2-1; TRBD2 matches 10 bases. Per the germline V gene, CDR1 is SGHTS and CDR2 is YDEGEE. Trimming took 0 bases from V and 7 from J; bases not matched to a gene: 22. The CDR3 consists of 21 residues. The CDR3 loop reads CASSLAGLADYIRGLRNEQFF. The CDR3 DNA sequence: TGTGCCAGCAGCTTGGCCGGACTAGCGGACTACATTAGGGGCCTTCGGAATGAGCAGTTCTTC.

This clonotype was recorded many times. The gene calls are TRBV30 and TRBJ1-2; D is uncertain. Germline-derived CDR1 and CDR2 are GTSNPN and SVGIG (reference sequence). V was cut by 3 bases and J by 7 bases, with 9 bases left in between. CDR3 length: 11 residues. DNA for the CDR3: TGTGCCTGGAGCGTGGCGGGTGGCTACACCTTC. Residues: CAWSVAGGYTF.

This clonotype was seen at least ten times. The rearrangement uses TRBV2 and TRBJ2-5; 13 nucleotides align to TRBD2. The V and J ends lost 10 bases and 3 bases, in that order; junction bases with no gene match: 5. The CDR3 covers 14 residues. Looked up from germline, CDR1 is SNHLY and CDR2 is FYNNEI. CDR3 DNA: TGTGCCACCGTAGGACTAGCGGGAGAAGAGACCCAGTACTTC. Translated: CATVGLAGEETQYF. The variable domain in full, with the rest retrieved from reference TRBV2 and TRBJ2-5, is EPEVTQTPSHQVTQMGQEVILRCVPISNHLYFYWYRQILGQKVEFLVSFYNNEISEKSEIFDDQFSVERPDGSNFTLKIRSTKLEDSAMYFCATVGLAGEETQYFGPGTRLLVL.

This clonotype was recorded many times. The rearrangement links TRBV20-1 to TRBJ1-1; D is perhaps TRBD1 (5 bases). Trimming removed 3 bases from V and 5 bases from J, with 16 bases in between. This CDR3 has 14 amino acids. The germline V gene encodes CDR1 DFQATT and CDR2 SNEGSKA (reference sequence). CDR3 sequence: CSAREPDGHTEAFF. The CDR3 coding sequence is TGCAGTGCTAGGGAACCGGACGGACATACTGAAGCTTTCTTT.

This clonotype was seen many times. The rearrangement joins TRBV4-1 to TRBJ1-5; TRBD1 matches 8 bases. The CDR3 has 17 residues. Germline CDR1 reads MGHRA; CDR2 reads YSYEKL. J gave up 2 bases and V 2 bases, and 8 bases lay outside the gene matches. CDR3 sequence (DNA): TGCGCCAGCAGCCAACAGGGGGCTTTTGATGGCAATCAGCCCCAGCATTTT. This sequence encodes CASSQQGAFDGNQPQHF.

The sample holds many counts of this clonotype. The chain joins TRBV12-3 or TRBV12-4 to TRBJ1-3; D unclear. Trimming shortened V by 10 bases and J by 0 bases, and 16 bases separated the two germline ends. The CDR3 consists of 15 residues. CDR3: CANSDSGSSGNTIYF. CDR3 coding DNA: TGTGCCAACTCAGACTCGGGCTCCTCTGGAAACACCATATATTTT.

The chain couples TRBV9 to TRBJ2-2; 16 nucleotides line up with TRBD2. V lost 6 bases, J lost 1 base, and 9 bases stayed unmatched. The CDR3 is 19 residues long. Germline loops: CDR1 SGDLS, CDR2 YYNGEE. The CDR3 sequence is CASNPGLAGGPVNTGELFF. CDR3 bases: TGTGCCAGCAACCCGGGACTAGCGGGAGGGCCCGTGAACACCGGGGAGCTGTTTTTT.

Many counts were recorded for this clonotype. Here the CDR3 DNA reads TGCGCCAGCAGCTTGGGAAAGGCATACTACAATGAGCAGTTCTTC. It encodes CASSLGKAYYNEQFF. V gene TRBV5-1 combines with J gene TRBJ2-1; D is undetermined. Per germline, CDR1 SGHRS and CDR2 YFSETQ. This CDR3 spans 15 amino acids. V lost 0 bases and J 3 bases, leaving 10 bases between the germline ends.

This clonotype was seen only a few times. The rearrangement uses TRBV7-9 and TRBJ2-1; D is undetermined. Germline CDR1 reads SEHNR; CDR2 reads FQNEAQ (reference sequence). This CDR3 region has 13 residues. The V and J ends lost 7 bases and 6 bases respectively, with 13 bases between them. The CDR3 spells CASTSRVPNEQFF. The CDR3 coding sequence is TGTGCCAGCACCTCTAGGGTCCCCAATGAGCAGTTCTTC.